This T cell receptor (beta chain) was recovered during a study of blood T cells in healthy people across ages. Germline values: CDR1 SGHRS, CDR2 YFSETQ. The CDR3 totals 14 residues. Trimming shortened V by 7 bases and J by 1 base, and 15 bases separated the two germline ends. Alongside a J-beta primer mix, a sample-barcoded 5' primer served in a second PCR lasting roughly 7 to 11 cycles. TCRdb reprocessed the 5' RACE reads with MiXCR, giving one entry per CDR3 protein. The sample records roughly 800,000 distinct CDR3 sequences, around a quarter being singletons. These data were also reused for a study on T cells of mothers and their children.

This sequence originates from a boy aged 10-17 years in good health. The chain is built from TRBV5-1 and TRBJ2-7; D remains ambiguous. The sequenced sample consisted of blood. CDR3 residues: CASPLGGESYEQYF. For the CDR3, the DNA is TGCGCCAGCCCACTGGGCGGAGAATCCTACGAGCAGTACTTC. Supplemented by reference TRBV5-1 and TRBJ2-7, the full variable domain reads KAGVTQTPRYLIKTRGQQVTLSCSPISGHRSVSWYQQTPGQGLQFLFEYFSETQRNKGNFPGRFSGRQFSNSRSEMNVSTLELGDSALYLCASPLGGESYEQYFGPGTRLTVT.